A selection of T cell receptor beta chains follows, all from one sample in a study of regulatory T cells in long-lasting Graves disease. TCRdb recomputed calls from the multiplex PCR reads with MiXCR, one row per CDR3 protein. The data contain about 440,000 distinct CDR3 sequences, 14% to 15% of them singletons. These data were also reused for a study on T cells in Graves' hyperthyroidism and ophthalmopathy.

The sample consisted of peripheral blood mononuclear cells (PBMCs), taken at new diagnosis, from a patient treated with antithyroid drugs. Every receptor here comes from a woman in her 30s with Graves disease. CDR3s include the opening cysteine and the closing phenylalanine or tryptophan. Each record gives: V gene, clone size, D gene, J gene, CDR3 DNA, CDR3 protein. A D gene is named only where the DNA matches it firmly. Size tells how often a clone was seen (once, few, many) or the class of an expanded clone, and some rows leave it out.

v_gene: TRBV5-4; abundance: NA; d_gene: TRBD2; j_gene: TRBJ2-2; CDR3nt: TGTGCCAGCAGCTCGTGGACTAGCGGGAGGGCCGGCACCGGGGAGCTGTTTTTT; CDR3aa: CASSSWTSGRAGTGELFF
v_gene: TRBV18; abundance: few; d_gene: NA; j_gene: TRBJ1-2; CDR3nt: TGTGCCAGCTCACCAAAGACAGCTTATGGCTACACCTTC; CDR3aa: CASSPKTAYGYTF
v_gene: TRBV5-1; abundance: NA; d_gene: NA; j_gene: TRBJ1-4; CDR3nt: TGCGCCAGCAGCCGACCCGGGACCGGGGAAGAAAAACTGTTTTTT; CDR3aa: CASSRPGTGEEKLFF
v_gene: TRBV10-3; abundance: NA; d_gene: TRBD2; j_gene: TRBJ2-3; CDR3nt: TGTGCCATCAGCTTCGGACTAGCGGGAGAAGATACGCAGTATTTT; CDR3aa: CAISFGLAGEDTQYF
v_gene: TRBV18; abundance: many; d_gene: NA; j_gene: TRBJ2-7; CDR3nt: TGTGCCAGCTCGCCTAGAGGACTCTACGAGCAGTACTTC; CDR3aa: CASSPRGLYEQYF
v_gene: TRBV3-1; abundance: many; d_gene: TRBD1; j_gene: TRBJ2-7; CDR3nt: TGTGCCAGCAGCCAATCCAAGGGACCGGGACAGGGGAGCCACGAGCAGTACTTC; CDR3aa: CASSQSKGPGQGSHEQYF
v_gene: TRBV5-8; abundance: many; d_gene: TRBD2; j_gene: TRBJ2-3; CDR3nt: TGTGCCAGCAGCTTGGGAAAGGTGGTAGCGGGAGCATCAGATACGCAGTATTTT; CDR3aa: CASSLGKVVAGASDTQYF
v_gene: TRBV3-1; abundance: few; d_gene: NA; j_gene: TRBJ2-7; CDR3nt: TGTGCCAGCAGCCAAGAGCGGGGGCCGGTATACGAGCAGTACTTC; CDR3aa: CASSQERGPVYEQYF
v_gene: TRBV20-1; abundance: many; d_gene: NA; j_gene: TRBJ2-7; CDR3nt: TGCAGTGCCATGACAGGAACTGGCTACGAGCAGTACTTC; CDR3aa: CSAMTGTGYEQYF
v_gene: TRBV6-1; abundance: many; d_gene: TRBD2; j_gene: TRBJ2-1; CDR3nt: TGTGCCAGCAGTGGGACTAGCGGGAGGGACCGTTACAATGAGCAGTTCTTC; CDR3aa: CASSGTSGRDRYNEQFF
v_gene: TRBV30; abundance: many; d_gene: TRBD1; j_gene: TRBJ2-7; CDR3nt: TGTGCCTGGATAAGGGGACAGGGGGTTTCCTACGAGCAGTACTTC; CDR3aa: CAWIRGQGVSYEQYF
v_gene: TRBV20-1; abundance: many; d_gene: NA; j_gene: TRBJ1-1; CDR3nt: TGCAGTGCCATCCGGGGGAGTGGCACTGAAGCTTTCTTT; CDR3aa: CSAIRGSGTEAFF
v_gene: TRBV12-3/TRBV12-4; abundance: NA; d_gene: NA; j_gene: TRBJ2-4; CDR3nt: TGTGCCAGCAGTTTACCCCGTAGGTTGTCGGCCAAAAACATTCAGTACTTC; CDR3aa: CASSLPRRLSAKNIQYF
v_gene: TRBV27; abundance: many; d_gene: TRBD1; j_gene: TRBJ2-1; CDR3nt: TGTGCCAGCAGTTGGGGACAGGGGCTCTACAATGAGCAGTTCTTC; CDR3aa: CASSWGQGLYNEQFF
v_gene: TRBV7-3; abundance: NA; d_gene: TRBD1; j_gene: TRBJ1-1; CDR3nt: TGTGCCAGCAGCTCCGGACAGGGTTTGAACACTGAAGCTTTCTTT; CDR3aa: CASSSGQGLNTEAFF
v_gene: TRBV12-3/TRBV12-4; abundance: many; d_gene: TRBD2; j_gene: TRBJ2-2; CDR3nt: TGTGCCAGCAGTTTAAGGCTAGCGGGAGGGGGGGTGACCACCGGGGAGCTGTTTTTT; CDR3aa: CASSLRLAGGGVTTGELFF
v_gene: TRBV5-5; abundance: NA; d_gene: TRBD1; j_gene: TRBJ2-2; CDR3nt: TGTGCCAGCGGGACAGGGCCCACCGGGGAGCTGTTTTTT; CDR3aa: CASGTGPTGELFF
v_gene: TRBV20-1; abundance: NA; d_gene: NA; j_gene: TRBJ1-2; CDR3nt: TGCAGTGCCACTGACATCGGGTCCTATGGCTACACCTTC; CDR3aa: CSATDIGSYGYTF
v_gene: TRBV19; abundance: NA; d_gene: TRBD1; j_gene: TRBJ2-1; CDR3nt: TGTGCCAGTAGTATTTGGACAGGAAACCCATACAATGAGCAGTTCTTC; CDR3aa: CASSIWTGNPYNEQFF
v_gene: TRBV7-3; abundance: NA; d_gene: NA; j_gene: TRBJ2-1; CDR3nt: TGTGCCAGCAGTTCGTATTCGGAGGCTGAGCAGTTCTTC; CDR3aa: CASSSYSEAEQFF
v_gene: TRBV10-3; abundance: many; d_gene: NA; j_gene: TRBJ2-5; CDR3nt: TGTGCCACCCGGGGACGCCTCGGGGAGACCCAGTACTTC; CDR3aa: CATRGRLGETQYF
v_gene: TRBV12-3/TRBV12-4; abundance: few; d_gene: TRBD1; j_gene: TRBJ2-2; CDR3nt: TGTGCCAGCAGTTTTCGGACAGGGGGCACCGGGGAGCTGTTTTTT; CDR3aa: CASSFRTGGTGELFF
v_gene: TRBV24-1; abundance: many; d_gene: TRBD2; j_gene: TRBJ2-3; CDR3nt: TGTGCCACCAGTGATTTCGGGACTAGCGGCACAGATACGCAGTATTTT; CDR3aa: CATSDFGTSGTDTQYF
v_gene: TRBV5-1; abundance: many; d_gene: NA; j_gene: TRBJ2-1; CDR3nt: TGCGCCAGCAGCAAACTGACCGCGGGGCATGAGCAGTTCTTC; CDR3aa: CASSKLTAGHEQFF
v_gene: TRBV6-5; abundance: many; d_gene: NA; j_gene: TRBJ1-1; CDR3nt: TGTGCCAGCAGTTACTCGATAAGGTCCGTCGCTTTCTTT; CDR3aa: CASSYSIRSVAFF
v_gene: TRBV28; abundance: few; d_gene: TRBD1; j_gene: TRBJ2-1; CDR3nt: TGTGCCAGCAGTTGGGACAGCGAGCAGTTCTTC; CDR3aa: CASSWDSEQFF
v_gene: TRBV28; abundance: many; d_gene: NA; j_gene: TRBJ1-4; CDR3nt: TGTGCCACCTTATATGAAAAACTGTTTTTT; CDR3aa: CATLYEKLFF